What follows is one T cell receptor (beta chain) and its context. Sequencing used immunoSEQ multiplex PCR; TCRdb keeps in-frame clones, though not all of them. The sample records about 20,000 clones, around 75% being singletons. These data are taken from a study of sequential checkpoint blockade in melanoma. As for the study in general: Randomization was 1:1 between first-line nivolumab→ipilimumab and ipilimumab→nivolumab. Both treatment sequences were followed by maintenance nivolumab.

V was clipped by 0 bases and J by 4 bases; unmatched bases: 6. The germline V gene has CDR1 LGHNA and CDR2 YSLEER. This CDR3 spans 16 amino acids. Sample treatment: randomized to nivolumab then ipilimumab (arm A) or the reverse (arm B). No patient had prior DNA-damaging chemotherapy. Sorted cells were live CD3+CD8+, lacking CD19 and CD56, from PBMCs. This specimen was CD8+ T cells sorted from blood (inferred from file names), taken from a patient given nivolumab and ipilimumab in sequence. V gene TRBV4-3 combines with J gene TRBJ1-5; 7 positions match TRBD1. The TCR originated in a human donor with melanoma. This CDR3 is CASSQDSRGLNQPQHF. In nucleotides, the CDR3 is TGCGCCAGCAGCCAAGATAGTAGGGGGCTGAATCAGCCCCAGCATTTT.